The rows below give T cell receptor beta chains drawn from one sample of a study of T cell repertoires in cytomegalovirus infection. MiXCR, applied by TCRdb to the reads, yields one record per CDR3 protein. The table shows just under 550,000 distinct CDR3 sequences, with 26% occurring only once. The sequencing input was PBMCs. All receptors come from a human donor in good health (CMV status not recorded). Some clones in this sample may be carry-over from other donors' samples. Each CDR3 is given with its conserved first and last residue. The D gene is left open where the match is weak. A row's size may be missing; if present it is once, few, many or a size class.

d_call: .; v_call: TRBV12-3/TRBV12-4; clone_size: .; j_call: TRBJ1-2; cdr3_aa: CASSWGGWYGYTF; cdr3_nt: TGTGCCAGCAGTTGGGGGGGTTGGTATGGCTACACCTTC
d_call: TRBD1; v_call: TRBV5-1; clone_size: .; j_call: TRBJ2-7; cdr3_aa: CASSSAGGFLEQYF; cdr3_nt: TGCGCCAGCAGCTCGGCAGGGGGCTTCCTCGAGCAGTACTTC
d_call: .; v_call: TRBV11-2; clone_size: few; j_call: TRBJ1-2; cdr3_aa: CASSYSTGARGYTF; cdr3_nt: TGTGCCAGCAGCTACTCGACCGGAGCGAGGGGCTACACCTTC
d_call: .; v_call: TRBV30; clone_size: .; j_call: TRBJ2-6; cdr3_aa: CAWSTGANVLTF; cdr3_nt: TGTGCCTGGAGTACCGGGGCCAACGTCCTGACTTTC
d_call: TRBD1; v_call: TRBV15; clone_size: few; j_call: TRBJ1-5; cdr3_aa: CATKGAENQPQHF; cdr3_nt: TGTGCCACCAAGGGGGCGGAAAATCAGCCCCAGCATTTT
d_call: TRBD2; v_call: TRBV9; clone_size: .; j_call: TRBJ2-1; cdr3_aa: CASTPGTTFYNEQFF; cdr3_nt: TGTGCCAGCACCCCCGGGACTACTTTCTACAATGAGCAGTTCTTC
d_call: .; v_call: TRBV11-1; clone_size: many; j_call: TRBJ2-1; cdr3_aa: CASSFRRDPVGNEQFF; cdr3_nt: TGTGCCAGCAGCTTTCGCCGGGACCCGGTGGGGAATGAGCAGTTCTTC
d_call: .; v_call: TRBV28; clone_size: few; j_call: TRBJ2-3; cdr3_aa: CASSGGMDNTDTQYF; cdr3_nt: TGTGCCAGCAGTGGAGGCATGGACAACACAGATACGCAGTATTTT
d_call: .; v_call: TRBV5-1; clone_size: .; j_call: TRBJ1-3; cdr3_aa: CASSTGPPDTIYF; cdr3_nt: TGCGCCAGCAGCACGGGACCGCCGGACACCATATATTTT
d_call: .; v_call: TRBV7-8; clone_size: few; j_call: TRBJ1-1; cdr3_aa: CASSKALARATEAFF; cdr3_nt: TGTGCCAGCAGCAAAGCCCTGGCCAGGGCCACTGAAGCTTTCTTT
d_call: TRBD1; v_call: TRBV25-1; clone_size: few; j_call: TRBJ1-2; cdr3_aa: CASSEGTGVYGYTF; cdr3_nt: TGTGCCAGCAGTGAAGGGACAGGGGTCTATGGCTACACCTTC
d_call: TRBD2; v_call: TRBV7-9; clone_size: .; j_call: TRBJ2-4; cdr3_aa: CASSLELGGTVTKNIQYF; cdr3_nt: TGTGCCAGCAGCTTGGAACTCGGGGGGACCGTTACCAAAAACATTCAGTACTTC
d_call: .; v_call: TRBV6-1; clone_size: many; j_call: TRBJ2-2; cdr3_aa: CASSEAISGVSWVTGELFF; cdr3_nt: TGTGCCAGCAGTGAAGCCATTTCGGGAGTGTCTTGGGTCACCGGGGAGCTGTTTTTT
d_call: TRBD1; v_call: TRBV5-8; clone_size: .; j_call: TRBJ1-5; cdr3_aa: CASSLYTGGGGNQPQHF; cdr3_nt: TGTGCCAGCAGCCTCTACACAGGGGGAGGAGGCAATCAGCCCCAGCATTTT
d_call: .; v_call: TRBV28; clone_size: .; j_call: TRBJ2-1; cdr3_aa: CASSLSGTGKNEQFF; cdr3_nt: TGTGCCAGCAGTTTATCGGGGACTGGTAAAAATGAGCAGTTCTTC
d_call: TRBD1; v_call: TRBV10-3; clone_size: .; j_call: TRBJ1-1; cdr3_aa: CATTGEDTEAFF; cdr3_nt: TGTGCCACCACAGGGGAGGACACTGAAGCTTTCTTT
d_call: TRBD1; v_call: TRBV7-6; clone_size: .; j_call: TRBJ1-1; cdr3_aa: CASSSRDRKTFF; cdr3_nt: TGTGCCAGCAGCTCCCGGGACAGAAAGACTTTCTTT
d_call: TRBD1; v_call: TRBV7-6; clone_size: .; j_call: TRBJ2-7; cdr3_aa: CASSLGPGGQDEQYF; cdr3_nt: TGTGCCAGCAGCTTAGGCCCAGGGGGCCAAGACGAGCAGTACTTC
d_call: .; v_call: TRBV6-1; clone_size: .; j_call: TRBJ1-5; cdr3_aa: CASSEAGGNQPQHF; cdr3_nt: TGTGCCAGCAGTGAAGCAGGGGGCAATCAGCCCCAGCATTTT
d_call: .; v_call: TRBV19; clone_size: .; j_call: TRBJ1-2; cdr3_aa: CASSIDIYGYTF; cdr3_nt: TGTGCCAGTAGTATAGACATCTATGGCTACACCTTC
d_call: .; v_call: TRBV5-4; clone_size: .; j_call: TRBJ1-1; cdr3_aa: CASSSAGGLGTEAFF; cdr3_nt: TGTGCCAGCAGCTCGGCGGGGGGGCTGGGCACTGAAGCTTTCTTT
d_call: .; v_call: TRBV12-3/TRBV12-4; clone_size: .; j_call: TRBJ1-4; cdr3_aa: CASSLAPRVQKLFF; cdr3_nt: TGTGCCAGCAGTTTAGCCCCCCGAGTACAAAAACTGTTTTTT
d_call: TRBD2; v_call: TRBV27; clone_size: few; j_call: TRBJ2-3; cdr3_aa: CASRWTSRRTDTQYF; cdr3_nt: TGTGCCAGCAGGTGGACTAGCAGGCGCACAGATACGCAGTATTTT
d_call: TRBD1; v_call: TRBV18; clone_size: .; j_call: TRBJ1-1; cdr3_aa: CASSPRTGPNTEAFF; cdr3_nt: TGTGCCAGCTCACCCAGGACAGGACCGAACACTGAAGCTTTCTTT
d_call: .; v_call: TRBV27; clone_size: .; j_call: TRBJ2-1; cdr3_aa: CASSMGVNEQFF; cdr3_nt: TGTGCCAGCAGTATGGGTGTCAATGAGCAGTTCTTC
d_call: TRBD1; v_call: TRBV5-6; clone_size: few; j_call: TRBJ2-6; cdr3_aa: CASSLSLGGRFANVLTF; cdr3_nt: TGTGCCAGCAGCTTGTCCTTAGGGGGCCGCTTCGCCAACGTCCTGACTTTC
d_call: TRBD1; v_call: TRBV7-9; clone_size: .; j_call: TRBJ1-2; cdr3_aa: CASSPSGQGRGYTF; cdr3_nt: TGTGCCAGCAGCCCATCGGGACAGGGAAGGGGCTACACCTTC
d_call: TRBD1; v_call: TRBV7-6; clone_size: many; j_call: TRBJ1-3; cdr3_aa: CASSLDRGLSSGNTIYF; cdr3_nt: TGTGCCAGCAGCTTAGACAGGGGCCTTAGCTCTGGAAACACCATATATTTT
d_call: .; v_call: TRBV6-2/TRBV6-3; clone_size: many; j_call: TRBJ2-7; cdr3_aa: CASTLQGVNEQYF; cdr3_nt: TGTGCCAGCACCCTTCAGGGAGTGAACGAGCAGTACTTC
d_call: TRBD1; v_call: TRBV7-6; clone_size: many; j_call: TRBJ1-1; cdr3_aa: CASSRPGGTEAFF; cdr3_nt: TGTGCCAGCAGTCGTCCAGGGGGCACTGAAGCTTTCTTT
d_call: TRBD2; v_call: TRBV12-3/TRBV12-4; clone_size: few; j_call: TRBJ2-1; cdr3_aa: CASSRYLAGEYNEQFF; cdr3_nt: TGTGCCAGCAGCCGTTACTTAGCGGGAGAGTACAATGAGCAGTTCTTC
d_call: .; v_call: TRBV14; clone_size: .; j_call: TRBJ1-3; cdr3_aa: CASSQVGQSSGNTIYF; cdr3_nt: TGTGCCAGCAGCCAAGTGGGACAAAGTTCTGGAAACACCATATATTTT
d_call: TRBD2; v_call: TRBV7-8; clone_size: few; j_call: TRBJ2-5; cdr3_aa: CASSLGTGGPSETQYF; cdr3_nt: TGTGCCAGCAGCTTAGGGACGGGAGGGCCGTCAGAGACCCAGTACTTC
d_call: TRBD1; v_call: TRBV29-1; clone_size: .; j_call: TRBJ1-2; cdr3_aa: CSVEAQGARGYGYTF; cdr3_nt: TGCAGCGTTGAAGCACAGGGGGCTAGGGGCTATGGCTACACCTTC
d_call: .; v_call: TRBV6-2/TRBV6-3; clone_size: .; j_call: TRBJ2-2; cdr3_aa: CASSSVAGPSRTGELFF; cdr3_nt: TGTGCCAGCAGTTCTGTTGCGGGACCGAGCAGGACCGGGGAGCTGTTTTTT
d_call: TRBD1; v_call: TRBV7-2; clone_size: many; j_call: TRBJ1-4; cdr3_aa: CASSPRVGTAANEKLFF; cdr3_nt: TGTGCCAGCAGCCCCCGCGTCGGGACAGCCGCTAATGAAAAACTGTTTTTT
d_call: TRBD1; v_call: TRBV28; clone_size: .; j_call: TRBJ2-5; cdr3_aa: CASSHRLTGGQETQYF; cdr3_nt: TGTGCCAGCAGTCATCGACTCACAGGGGGGCAAGAGACCCAGTACTTC
d_call: TRBD1; v_call: TRBV28; clone_size: .; j_call: TRBJ2-2; cdr3_aa: CASSSPQGAGTGELFF; cdr3_nt: TGTGCCAGCAGTTCCCCTCAGGGGGCAGGGACCGGGGAGCTGTTTTTT
d_call: .; v_call: TRBV2; clone_size: .; j_call: TRBJ1-1; cdr3_aa: CASSFFRGLGTEAFF; cdr3_nt: TGTGCCAGCAGCTTTTTTCGGGGTTTGGGCACTGAAGCTTTCTTT
d_call: .; v_call: TRBV7-2; clone_size: many; j_call: TRBJ1-5; cdr3_aa: CASSSHNQPQHF; cdr3_nt: TGTGCCAGCAGCTCTCATAATCAGCCCCAGCATTTT